This is a list of T cell receptor beta chains from one sample in a study of early T cells in non-severe SARS-CoV-2 infection. TCRdb processed the 5' RACE reads anew with MiXCR; each CDR3 protein has one entry. The table shows some 57,000 distinct CDR3 sequences, with 5.6% occurring only once. What was sequenced was whole blood. These receptors all come from an adult who was a healthcare worker with PCR-confirmed SARS-CoV-2 infection or an uninfected control (not recorded which). CDR3s include the opening cysteine and the closing phenylalanine or tryptophan. The D gene is left open where the match is weak. Part of the rows lack a size; the others show once, few, many or a class for expanded clones.

clone_size: .
d_call: .
j_call: TRBJ1-4
v_call: TRBV7-9
cdr3_nt: TGTGCCAGCAGCCCCTCACCCTCGGGGTGGAGTGAAAAACTGTTTTTT
cdr3_aa: CASSPSPSGWSEKLFF

clone_size: .
d_call: .
j_call: TRBJ2-2
v_call: TRBV10-3
cdr3_nt: TGTGCCATCAGTGACGTCGCCGGGGAGCTGTTTTTT
cdr3_aa: CAISDVAGELFF

clone_size: few
d_call: TRBD1
j_call: TRBJ1-6
v_call: TRBV5-3
cdr3_nt: TGTGCCAGAAGCTTGGCCTTCCTGACAGGGGAGAATTCACCCCTCCACTTT
cdr3_aa: CARSLAFLTGENSPLHF

clone_size: many
d_call: .
j_call: TRBJ2-4
v_call: TRBV7-2
cdr3_nt: TGTGCCAGCAGCCTGGGAATACAGGGGGGGATTCAGTACTTC
cdr3_aa: CASSLGIQGGIQYF

clone_size: few
d_call: .
j_call: TRBJ2-1
v_call: TRBV6-5
cdr3_nt: TGTGCCAGCAGCTCCGTCCACCTCGATGAGCAGTTCTTC
cdr3_aa: CASSSVHLDEQFF

clone_size: many
d_call: TRBD2
j_call: TRBJ2-1
v_call: TRBV12-3/TRBV12-4
cdr3_nt: TGTGCCAGCAGCCTGCTCCTAGCGGGGGGAACCTACAATGAGCAGTTCTTC
cdr3_aa: CASSLLLAGGTYNEQFF

clone_size: .
d_call: TRBD2
j_call: TRBJ2-7
v_call: TRBV6-5
cdr3_nt: TGTGCCAGCAGTTCCCCGCGGGAGTGGTACGAGCAGTACTTC
cdr3_aa: CASSSPREWYEQYF

clone_size: few
d_call: .
j_call: TRBJ2-3
v_call: TRBV7-2
cdr3_nt: TGTGCCAGCAGCCTTACCCCGAGTCCCAGAGATACGCAGTATTTT
cdr3_aa: CASSLTPSPRDTQYF

clone_size: .
d_call: .
j_call: TRBJ2-2
v_call: TRBV11-2
cdr3_nt: TGTGCCAGCCACCGGAGGACGAACACCGGGGAGCTGTTTTTT
cdr3_aa: CASHRRTNTGELFF

clone_size: few
d_call: TRBD1
j_call: TRBJ2-2
v_call: TRBV20-1
cdr3_nt: TGCAGTGCTAGAGATTCCCGACAGGGGGCGGTCGGGGAGCTGTTTTTT
cdr3_aa: CSARDSRQGAVGELFF

clone_size: many
d_call: .
j_call: TRBJ1-5
v_call: TRBV6-2/TRBV6-3
cdr3_nt: TGTGCCAGCAGTTACTCACGACACTCGGGTAACTTGCAGGGAGCGACCCGGGTTCATCAGCCCCAGCATTTT
cdr3_aa: CASSYSRHSGNLQGATRVHQPQHF

clone_size: many
d_call: .
j_call: TRBJ1-1
v_call: TRBV12-3/TRBV12-4
cdr3_nt: TGTGCCAGCAGCCGCGTTGGCAGGCCCACTGAAGCTTTCTTT
cdr3_aa: CASSRVGRPTEAFF

clone_size: few
d_call: .
j_call: TRBJ2-3
v_call: TRBV12-5
cdr3_nt: TGTGCTAGTGGTTTTCATCCCCGAGATACGCAGTATTTT
cdr3_aa: CASGFHPRDTQYF

clone_size: .
d_call: TRBD1
j_call: TRBJ1-1
v_call: TRBV6-1
cdr3_nt: TGTGCCAGCAGGGATCGTGACAGGGGAAACACTGAAGCTTTCTTT
cdr3_aa: CASRDRDRGNTEAFF

clone_size: many
d_call: TRBD2
j_call: TRBJ2-3
v_call: TRBV9
cdr3_nt: TGTGCCAGCAGCGTAGTAAGCGGGGGAGCGGATACGCAGTATTTT
cdr3_aa: CASSVVSGGADTQYF

clone_size: .
d_call: .
j_call: TRBJ1-2
v_call: TRBV27
cdr3_nt: TGTGCCAGCAGTTTCGAGGCAGTAGGCGGCTACACCTTC
cdr3_aa: CASSFEAVGGYTF

clone_size: .
d_call: .
j_call: TRBJ2-2
v_call: TRBV2
cdr3_nt: TGTGCCAGCAGTCTCCAGAACCGGGAGCTGTTTTTT
cdr3_aa: CASSLQNRELFF

clone_size: many
d_call: .
j_call: TRBJ1-4
v_call: TRBV7-2
cdr3_nt: TGTGCCAGCAGCTTCTCCAGGGCCGATGAAAAACTGTTTTTT
cdr3_aa: CASSFSRADEKLFF

clone_size: few
d_call: .
j_call: TRBJ1-1
v_call: TRBV3-1
cdr3_nt: TGTGCCAGCAGCCGCTTTGCCAAGAACACTGAAGCTTTCTTT
cdr3_aa: CASSRFAKNTEAFF

clone_size: .
d_call: TRBD1
j_call: TRBJ1-2
v_call: TRBV12-3/TRBV12-4
cdr3_nt: TGTGCCAGCAGTTCAGGGGGACGGACATATGGCTACACCTTC
cdr3_aa: CASSSGGRTYGYTF

clone_size: few
d_call: TRBD1
j_call: TRBJ1-6
v_call: TRBV10-3
cdr3_nt: TGTGCCATCATGGACCCGACAGGGTCGGCACCCCTCCACTTT
cdr3_aa: CAIMDPTGSAPLHF

clone_size: many
d_call: .
j_call: TRBJ2-1
v_call: TRBV5-1
cdr3_nt: TGCGCCAGCAGCTTGAGGGCAGTCTCCTACAATGAGCAGTTCTTC
cdr3_aa: CASSLRAVSYNEQFF

clone_size: many
d_call: .
j_call: TRBJ2-3
v_call: TRBV6-5
cdr3_nt: TGTGCCAGCAGTTACCAGCGGGTAACTCGCACAGATACGCAGTATTTT
cdr3_aa: CASSYQRVTRTDTQYF

clone_size: .
d_call: .
j_call: TRBJ2-4
v_call: TRBV11-2
cdr3_nt: TGTGCCAGCAGCAAAGGGGGAGTCGGCAAAAACATTCAGTACTTC
cdr3_aa: CASSKGGVGKNIQYF

clone_size: many
d_call: .
j_call: TRBJ2-1
v_call: TRBV6-2/TRBV6-3
cdr3_nt: TGTGCCAGCAGTTACTCGAGAAGGTATGAGCAGTTCTTC
cdr3_aa: CASSYSRRYEQFF

clone_size: few
d_call: TRBD2
j_call: TRBJ2-1
v_call: TRBV4-2
cdr3_nt: TGTGCCAGCAGCCAAGGTACGGGAGGGCCTGACAATGAGCAGTTCTTC
cdr3_aa: CASSQGTGGPDNEQFF

clone_size: many
d_call: .
j_call: TRBJ1-2
v_call: TRBV24-1
cdr3_nt: TGTGCCGCGGGGCGGTCTGGCTACACCTTC
cdr3_aa: CAAGRSGYTF

clone_size: many
d_call: TRBD2
j_call: TRBJ2-1
v_call: TRBV7-2
cdr3_nt: TGTGCCAGCAACGTAGCGGGGGGGCCCCCGAATGAGCAGTTCTTC
cdr3_aa: CASNVAGGPPNEQFF

clone_size: many
d_call: TRBD2
j_call: TRBJ2-5
v_call: TRBV5-4
cdr3_nt: TGTGCCAGCAGCTTGAGGGGTAGCGGGGGAACAGAGACCCAGTACTTC
cdr3_aa: CASSLRGSGGTETQYF

clone_size: .
d_call: .
j_call: TRBJ2-5
v_call: TRBV6-2/TRBV6-3
cdr3_nt: TGTGCCAGCAGCCCTGCAGTTCTCCAAGAGACCCAGTACTTC
cdr3_aa: CASSPAVLQETQYF

clone_size: many
d_call: TRBD2
j_call: TRBJ2-3
v_call: TRBV28
cdr3_nt: TGTGCCAGCAGCTCCCCCAGCGGGGGAGTCACAGATACGCAGTATTTT
cdr3_aa: CASSSPSGGVTDTQYF

clone_size: few
d_call: .
j_call: TRBJ2-7
v_call: TRBV4-1
cdr3_nt: TGCGCCAGCAGCCAAGGGACAGAGGCGGGGTACGAGCAGTACTTC
cdr3_aa: CASSQGTEAGYEQYF

clone_size: .
d_call: .
j_call: TRBJ2-1
v_call: TRBV7-2
cdr3_nt: TGTGCCAGCAGCCAGACGGGGAGCTCCTACAATGAGCAGTTCTTC
cdr3_aa: CASSQTGSSYNEQFF

clone_size: many
d_call: .
j_call: TRBJ1-2
v_call: TRBV29-1
cdr3_nt: TGCAGCGTTGAAGTCAGTTCTAACTATGGCTACACCTTC
cdr3_aa: CSVEVSSNYGYTF

clone_size: few
d_call: TRBD1
j_call: TRBJ1-5
v_call: TRBV6-2/TRBV6-3
cdr3_nt: TGTGCCAGCAGTTCGGGACAGGTATTCAATCAGCCCCAGCATTTT
cdr3_aa: CASSSGQVFNQPQHF

clone_size: few
d_call: TRBD2
j_call: TRBJ2-1
v_call: TRBV6-5
cdr3_nt: TGTGCCAGCAGTCCAACTAGCGGGTCGACTAGTTTGAATGAGCAGTTCTTC
cdr3_aa: CASSPTSGSTSLNEQFF

clone_size: few
d_call: .
j_call: TRBJ2-1
v_call: TRBV5-4
cdr3_nt: TGTGCCAGCAGCCCTGAGGGCAGCGGGCTCTCCTACAATGAGCAGTTCTTC
cdr3_aa: CASSPEGSGLSYNEQFF

clone_size: few
d_call: TRBD2
j_call: TRBJ2-7
v_call: TRBV7-2
cdr3_nt: TGTGCCAGCAGCCTAGCGGACTCCTACGAGCAGTACTTC
cdr3_aa: CASSLADSYEQYF

clone_size: many
d_call: .
j_call: TRBJ1-5
v_call: TRBV29-1
cdr3_nt: TGCAGCGTTGAGTCCGGGATCGGTCAGCCCCAGCATTTT
cdr3_aa: CSVESGIGQPQHF

clone_size: many
d_call: TRBD2
j_call: TRBJ2-5
v_call: TRBV10-3
cdr3_nt: TGTGCCATCAGTGATCCTACTAGCGGAAAAGAGACCCAGTACTTC
cdr3_aa: CAISDPTSGKETQYF

clone_size: many
d_call: .
j_call: TRBJ2-7
v_call: TRBV6-6
cdr3_nt: TGTGCCAGCAGTTACGAGCAGAAAACCTACGAGCAGTACTTC
cdr3_aa: CASSYEQKTYEQYF

clone_size: many
d_call: .
j_call: TRBJ1-1
v_call: TRBV6-5
cdr3_nt: TGTGCCAGCAGCCGACAGTCCACTGAAGCTTTCTTT
cdr3_aa: CASSRQSTEAFF

clone_size: .
d_call: .
j_call: TRBJ2-7
v_call: TRBV4-3
cdr3_nt: TGCGCCAGCAGGAGCCAAGGATGGGGGACCTTTTACGAGCAGTACTTC
cdr3_aa: CASRSQGWGTFYEQYF

clone_size: many
d_call: TRBD2
j_call: TRBJ2-1
v_call: TRBV29-1
cdr3_nt: TGCAGCGTTGACCCCAGCGGGAGGGCCCCTGAGCAGTTCTTC
cdr3_aa: CSVDPSGRAPEQFF

clone_size: few
d_call: TRBD2
j_call: TRBJ2-7
v_call: TRBV2
cdr3_nt: TGTGCCAGCGTAAGTGGGAGGGCCGATTTACTGGGAGAGCAGTACTTC
cdr3_aa: CASVSGRADLLGEQYF

clone_size: few
d_call: .
j_call: TRBJ2-2
v_call: TRBV19
cdr3_nt: TGTGCCAGTAGTATAACGGGGGCGAACACCGGGGAGCTGTTTTTT
cdr3_aa: CASSITGANTGELFF

clone_size: few
d_call: .
j_call: TRBJ2-5
v_call: TRBV10-3
cdr3_nt: TGTGCCATCAGTGGAGGCTCGAGAACAGAAACAGAGACCCAGTACTTC
cdr3_aa: CAISGGSRTETETQYF

clone_size: .
d_call: .
j_call: TRBJ2-6
v_call: TRBV14
cdr3_nt: TGTGCCAGCAGCCCCGTTTCGGGGGCCAACGTCCTGACTTTC
cdr3_aa: CASSPVSGANVLTF

clone_size: medium-sized
d_call: .
j_call: TRBJ2-3
v_call: TRBV6-2/TRBV6-3
cdr3_nt: TGTGCCAGCAGTTATAGGTGGCAGACCACAGATACGCAGTATTTT
cdr3_aa: CASSYRWQTTDTQYF

clone_size: many
d_call: .
j_call: TRBJ2-7
v_call: TRBV12-3/TRBV12-4
cdr3_nt: TGTGCCAGCAGTCCCTATCTCGGGGAGCAGTACTTC
cdr3_aa: CASSPYLGEQYF